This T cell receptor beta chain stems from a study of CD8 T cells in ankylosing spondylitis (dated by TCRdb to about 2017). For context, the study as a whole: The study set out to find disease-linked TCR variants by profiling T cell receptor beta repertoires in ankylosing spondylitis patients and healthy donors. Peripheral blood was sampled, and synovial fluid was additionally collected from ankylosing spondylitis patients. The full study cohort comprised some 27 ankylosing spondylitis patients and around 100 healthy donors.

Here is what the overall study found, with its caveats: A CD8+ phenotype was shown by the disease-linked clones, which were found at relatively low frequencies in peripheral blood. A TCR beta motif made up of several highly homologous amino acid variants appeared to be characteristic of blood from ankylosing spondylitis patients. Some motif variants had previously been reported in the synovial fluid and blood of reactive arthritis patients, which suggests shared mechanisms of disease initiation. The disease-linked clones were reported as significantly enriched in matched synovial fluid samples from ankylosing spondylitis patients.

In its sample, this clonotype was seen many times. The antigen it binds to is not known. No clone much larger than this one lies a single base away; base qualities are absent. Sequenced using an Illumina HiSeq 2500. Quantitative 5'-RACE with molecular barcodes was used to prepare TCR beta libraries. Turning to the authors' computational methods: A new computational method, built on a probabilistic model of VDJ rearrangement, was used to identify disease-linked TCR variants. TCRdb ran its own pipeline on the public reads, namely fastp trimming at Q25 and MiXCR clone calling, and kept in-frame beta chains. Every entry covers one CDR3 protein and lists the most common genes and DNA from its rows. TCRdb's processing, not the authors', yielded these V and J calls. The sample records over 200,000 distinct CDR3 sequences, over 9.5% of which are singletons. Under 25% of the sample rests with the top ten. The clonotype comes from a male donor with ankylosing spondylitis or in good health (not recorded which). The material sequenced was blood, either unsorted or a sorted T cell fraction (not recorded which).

At the DNA level, the sequence is TGTGCCAGCAGCACTTCGTCTGTTACTGAAGCTTTCTTT. Translated, it reads CASSTSSVTEAFF. Recombination linked TRBV7-8 to TRBJ1-1; the D gene identity is not certain. Spanning cysteine to phenylalanine, the CDR3 consists of 13 amino acids. Left in the record is the CDR3 DNA by itself, 39 bases read in frame from the first base. Trimming costs V 5 bases and J 5 bases, and their ends lie 12 bases apart. The germline V gene gives CDR1 as SGHVS and CDR2 as FQNEAQ.